Detailed here is one T cell receptor beta chain. The data derive from a study of blood T cell repertoires in COVID-19. TCRdb's table, derived via immunoSEQ multiplex PCR, lists solely in-frame clones and lacks some. The table lists about 160,000 clones, 82% of them singletons. Symptom resolution, clearance, or two negative PCRs marked the recovered donors of Cohort 3. The germline gives CDR1 SGDLS, CDR2 YYNGEE. This CDR3 has 17 residues. J lost 1 base, V lost 3 bases, and 6 bases had no gene match. The V gene is TRBV9, the J gene TRBJ2-2; 10 bases agree with TRBD2. The clonotype originates from a man in his sixties who had recovered from COVID-19. Sample: PBMCs or T cells enriched from blood (not recorded which). The CDR3 spells CASSAGGLALNTGELFF. CDR3 bases: TGTGCCAGCAGCGCTGGGGGACTAGCGTTGAACACCGGGGAGCTGTTTTTT.